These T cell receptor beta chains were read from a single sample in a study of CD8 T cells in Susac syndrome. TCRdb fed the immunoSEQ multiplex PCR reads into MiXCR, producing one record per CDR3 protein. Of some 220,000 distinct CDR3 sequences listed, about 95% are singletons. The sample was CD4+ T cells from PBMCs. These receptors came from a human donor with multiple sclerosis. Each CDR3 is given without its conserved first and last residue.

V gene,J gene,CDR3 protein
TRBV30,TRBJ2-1,AWSSGNSYNEQF
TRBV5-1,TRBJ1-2,ASSLMQGPNYGYT
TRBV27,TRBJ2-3,ASSPQERTDTQY
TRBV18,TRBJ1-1,ASSLGQGAFEAF
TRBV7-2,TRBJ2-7,ASSSLAGYSYEQY
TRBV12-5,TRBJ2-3,ASGLPNRRGSTDTQY
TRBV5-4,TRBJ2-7,ASSRTELTGEQY
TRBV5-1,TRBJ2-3,ASSRGAGGTDTQY
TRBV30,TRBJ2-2,AWNLLGQGVGELF
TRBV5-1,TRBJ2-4,ASSFEGQGANIQY
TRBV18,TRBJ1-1,ASSPQVVNTEAF
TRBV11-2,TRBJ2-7,ASSLGQPRASTEQY
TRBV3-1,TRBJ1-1,ASSQVSGGKAF
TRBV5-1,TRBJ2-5,ASSLTLAETQY
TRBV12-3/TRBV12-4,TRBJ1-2,ASSSGQGDGYT
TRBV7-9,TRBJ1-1,ASSPDAGESF
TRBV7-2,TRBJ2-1,ASSVGLAKNNEQF
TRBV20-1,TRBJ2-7,SATRASYEQY
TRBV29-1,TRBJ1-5,SVKGVGSNQPQH
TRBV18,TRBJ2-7,ASSPRNPGGEQY
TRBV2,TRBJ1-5,ASSEPGSNRPQH
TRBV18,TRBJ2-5,ASSPGETQY
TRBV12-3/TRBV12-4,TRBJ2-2,ASSLAQGLLGGELF